The present T cell receptor (beta chain) was sequenced within a study of T-cell memory formation after mild COVID-19. Whole-study context: In these data, TCR clusters were largely donor specific. General observations from the study: Contracting clones localized mainly to CM and EM when CD4+ and mainly to EMRA when CD8+. A balance of CD4 and CD8 characterized clones contracting day 15 to 85, whereas later expanders leaned CD4+.

A word on this clonotype: Its specificity is unknown.

V was shortened by 2 bases and J by 4 bases, with 12 bases between the two germline ends. This CDR3 has 14 amino acids. Germline V gene data show CDR1 as SQVTM and CDR2 as ANQGSEA. 5'RACE primed from the constant segment yielded TCR alpha and TCR beta cDNA libraries bearing sample barcodes and UMIs. One entry per CDR3 protein, called by TCRdb with MiXCR from the 5' RACE reads. This table holds about 400,000 distinct CDR3 sequences, 15% to 20% found once. Sequencing was performed on PBMCs or a T cell subset sorted from them (not recorded which). This receptor was taken from a man between 18 and 35 years old who had mild COVID-19 (a few samples of this study predate the infection). Cell type and time point are not known. The gene calls are TRBV29-1 and TRBJ1-3; D is undetermined. This CDR3 is CSVEPREGGNTIYF. The DNA for the CDR3 is TGCAGCGTTGAACCTCGTGAAGGAGGAAACACCATATATTTT.